This T cell receptor beta chain emerged from a study of shared clonotypes between healthy human individuals (dated by TCRdb to 2020 to 2022). At the level of the whole study: The cohort comprised two women and a few men aged 18 to 49 years. Between about 0.8 and 8.9 billion PBMCs per donor were obtained by leukapheresis. Per donor, three plates each were used for CD4 naive and CD4 memory, two for CD8 naive, and one for CD8 memory. Blood TCR repertoires of a handful of healthy adults were deeply sequenced to estimate repertoire size and the extent of clonotype sharing between individuals. Libraries were prepared and TCR repertoires were sequenced by different laboratories using diverse techniques, in order to increase sequencing depth and limit assay-specific biases.

Using the deep immunoSEQ assay, multiplex PCR amplified TCR CDR3 regions from genomic DNA. For each cell subset, the extracted genomic DNA was distributed evenly across all wells of several immunoSEQ 96-well plates, and each plate served as one replicate. For sorted subsets, each replicate PCR was loaded with roughly 0.2 ug genomic DNA, equivalent to 25,000 to 35,000 T cell genomes. The purified libraries were quantified using a Qubit 3.0 fluorometer, sized with a Bioanalyzer 2100, and then quantified again using the KAPA Library Quantification kit. Every immunoSEQ 96-well plate was sequenced on a dedicated single-read 150-cycle Illumina NextSeq 550 flow cell. On the authors' methods: Because only junctional sequences without quality scores were contained in the immunoSEQ output, filtering matching that applied to full-length reads could not be performed. To assign V/J genes and CDR3, sequences were annotated using PyIR, a Python wrapper for IgBLAST v1.9, with IMGT germline references. Any read was removed if the V/J assignment was weak (E-value above 1e-6), the CDR3 was missing, or the read contained stop codons, out-of-frame junctions, or ambiguous translated residues. A V3J clonotype was defined by an identical inferred V gene, J gene, and CDR3 amino acid sequence. Percentage overlap between repertoires was calculated by dividing the number of shared unique clonotypes by the size of the smaller repertoire. Three approaches were used to assess repertoire richness: RTK rarefaction, the Chao1 estimator, and Recon v2.1 estimates of unobserved clonotypes. OLGA was used to compute generation probabilities for all TCRbeta clonotypes that the gDNA method yielded from a few donors. What TCRdb holds here is the immuneACCESS table cut down to in-frame rearrangements. Part of the clones is not present; checked against another copy, under half of the missing clones reflect an unresolved V gene, and the others are unexplained. V, J and clone size are those of that table, while D and trimming were read from the DNA. The sample profile shows 1.5 million to 2.5 million clones; around 96% of them were found once. The leading ten clones occupy around 1% of the sample.

The CDR3 spans 12 residues, from the cysteine through the phenylalanine. Only the CDR3 part of the read is kept: 36 bases, read in frame from the first base. V is pruned by 10 bases and J by 8 bases, leaving 8 bases of the junction without a gene match. According to the germline V gene (reference sequence), CDR1 reads LNHDA and CDR2 reads SQIVND. As to this clone: Its cognate antigen has yet to be identified. Nothing much larger sits one base from this clone, and base qualities are not available.

CD8 naive samples consisted of CD45RO-negative cells that were positively selected for CCR7, yielding a CD45RA+CCR7+ population without TemRA cells. Donors were healthy HIV-negative adults with no recently reported acute infections or vaccinations. Every donor was a Caucasian adult residing in Nashville, Tennessee, USA. Blood was obtained by leukapheresis, after which PBMCs were separated by Ficoll-Histopaque density gradient centrifugation and cryopreserved in liquid nitrogen vapor phase. Analytical flow cytometry was used to check the purity and quantity of each magnetically sorted T cell population. Genomic DNA was isolated from every sorted fraction and measured by UV absorbance on a Nanodrop 2000c. The paper's findings and limits, for the study overall: Pairwise subsampling led to the expectation that sequencing depth would affect the degree of clonotype sharing among donors. Compared with non-shared clonotypes, clonotypes shared by all four sorted-subset donors had higher generation probabilities. Larger estimated clonotype richness was generally found for naive subsets than for memory subsets. The genetic and exposure-history diversity represented was limited by the small number of donors. Roughly 5% of naive CD4, 3% to 3.5% of naive CD8, around 2.3% of memory CD4, and 0.4% of memory CD8 clonotypes were shared across several donors. Incomplete sequencing was indicated by rarefaction of sorted-subset datasets, despite the large sequencing depth. Sampling was restricted to blood, and TCR repertoires in tissues likely differ from the TCR repertoires found in blood.

The source is a man between 18 and 29 years old in good health. Sequenced sample: naive CD8+ T cells sorted from blood. In light of the paper, this sample's cell subset or site label describes: CD45RA+CCR7+. The chain is assembled from TRBV19 and TRBJ1-1; a stretch of 9 junction bases matches TRBD1. CDR3 region: CATLTGGLEAFF. The bases are TGTGCCACTCTTACAGGGGGCCTGGAAGCTTTCTTT. With the rest looked up from the reference TRBV19 and TRBJ1-1 genes rather than sequenced, the full variable domain is DGGITQSPKYLFRKEGQNVTLSCEQNLNHDAMYWYRQDPGQGLRLIYYSQIVNDFQKGDIAEGYSVSREKKESFPLTVTSAQKNPTAFYLCATLTGGLEAFFGQGTRLTVV.